This TCR beta chain was observed in a study of cytomegalovirus exposure and HLA in healthy donors. Study at large: T cells numbering about 179 million yielded approximately 100 million unique TCR beta sequences in an earlier analysis.

Though probably carrying unrecorded immune exposures, donors were nominally healthy at sampling. To note about this clone: Its target is unknown.

The germline CDR1 and CDR2 sequences are MNHEY and SMNVEV (reference sequence). V lost 4 bases, J lost 1 base, and 8 bases stayed unmatched. CDR3 length: 18 amino acids. The PCR used 60 Vbeta and 13 Jbeta primers. Profiled with immunoSEQ multiplex PCR; TCRdb holds only in-frame clones, not every one. The sample has around 95,000 clones, about four fifths seen once. Study findings and constraints: Analysis was carried out at a later point, and it linked a missense DCLRE1C variant to TCR beta V- and J-gene trimming. CMV serostatus was the only immune exposure information that was available.

The sequence was collected from a female donor in good health and CMV-seropositive. V is TRBV27 and J is TRBJ2-2, with TRBD2 matching 11 bases. The sequencing sample was made of PBMCs. CDR3 coding DNA: TGTGCCAGCAGTTCGGCGGGACTAGCGGAAATGAACACCGGGGAGCTGTTTTTT. Translating gives CASSSAGLAEMNTGELFF.